This TCR beta chain came from a study of PD-1 blockade in classical Hodgkin lymphoma. Study-level results: Whoever responded completely had baseline diversity much like that seen in newly diagnosed patients.

Method: immunoSEQ multiplex PCR; TCRdb's copy keeps in-frame clones and lacks some. The sample shows approximately 160,000 clones, about 81% of them seen only once. About this clone: Its antigen remains unidentified.

The germline V gene encodes CDR1 SGHRS and CDR2 YFSETQ. The CDR3 spans 18 residues. V gave up 2 bases and J gave up 0 bases; unmatched junction bases: 11. Each patient's relapse followed autologous stem cell transplantation, and brentuximab vedotin exposure varied. The chain combines TRBV5-1 with TRBJ1-1; 9 bases are shared with TRBD1. This TCR was sampled from a human donor with classical Hodgkin lymphoma. Specimen: peripheral blood mononuclear cells (PBMCs), collected before the second cycle of nivolumab. The CDR3 DNA reads as TGCGCCAGCAGCTTAAACCTAGGGACAGGGCTCATGAACACTGAAGCTTTCTTT. It encodes CASSLNLGTGLMNTEAFF.